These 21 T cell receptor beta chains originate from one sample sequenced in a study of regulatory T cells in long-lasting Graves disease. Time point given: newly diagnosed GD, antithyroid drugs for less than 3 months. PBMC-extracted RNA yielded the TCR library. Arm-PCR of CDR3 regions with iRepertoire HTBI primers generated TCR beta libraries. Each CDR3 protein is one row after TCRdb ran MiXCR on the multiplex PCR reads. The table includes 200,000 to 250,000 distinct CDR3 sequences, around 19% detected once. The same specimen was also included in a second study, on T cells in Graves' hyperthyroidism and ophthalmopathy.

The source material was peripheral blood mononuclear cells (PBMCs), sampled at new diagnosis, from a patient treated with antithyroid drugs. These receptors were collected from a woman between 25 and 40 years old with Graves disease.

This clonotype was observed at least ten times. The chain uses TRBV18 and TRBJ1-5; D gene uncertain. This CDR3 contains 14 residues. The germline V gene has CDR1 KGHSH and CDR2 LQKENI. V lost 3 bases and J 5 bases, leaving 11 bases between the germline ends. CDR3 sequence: CASSPSGRDQPQHF. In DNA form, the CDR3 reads TGTGCCAGCTCACCCTCCGGGAGGGATCAGCCCCAGCATTTT.

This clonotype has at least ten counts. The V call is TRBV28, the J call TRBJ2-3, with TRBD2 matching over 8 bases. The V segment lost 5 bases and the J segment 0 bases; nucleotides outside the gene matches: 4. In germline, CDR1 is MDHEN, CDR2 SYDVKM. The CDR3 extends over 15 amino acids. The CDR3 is CASSQTSGSTDTQYF. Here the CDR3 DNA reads TGTGCCAGCAGTCAAACTAGCGGTAGCACAGATACGCAGTATTTT.

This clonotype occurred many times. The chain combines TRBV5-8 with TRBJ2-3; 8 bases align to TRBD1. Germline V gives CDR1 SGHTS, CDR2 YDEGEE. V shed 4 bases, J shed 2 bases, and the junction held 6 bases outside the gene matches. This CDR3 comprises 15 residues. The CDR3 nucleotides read TGTGCCAGCAGCGTCGGGACAGGCCCCACAGATACGCAGTATTTT. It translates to CASSVGTGPTDTQYF.

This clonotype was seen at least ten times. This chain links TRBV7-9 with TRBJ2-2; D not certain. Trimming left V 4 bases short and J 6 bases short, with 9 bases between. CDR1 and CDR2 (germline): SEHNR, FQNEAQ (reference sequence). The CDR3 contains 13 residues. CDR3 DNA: TGTGCCAGCAGCTCCGGTGAGCCCGGGGAGCTGTTTTTT. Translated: CASSSGEPGELFF.

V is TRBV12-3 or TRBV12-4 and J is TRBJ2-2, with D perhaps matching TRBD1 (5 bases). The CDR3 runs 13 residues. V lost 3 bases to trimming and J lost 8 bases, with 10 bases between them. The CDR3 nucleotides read TGTGCCAGCAGTTTTAACAGGTTTGGGGAGCTGTTTTTT. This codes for CASSFNRFGELFF.

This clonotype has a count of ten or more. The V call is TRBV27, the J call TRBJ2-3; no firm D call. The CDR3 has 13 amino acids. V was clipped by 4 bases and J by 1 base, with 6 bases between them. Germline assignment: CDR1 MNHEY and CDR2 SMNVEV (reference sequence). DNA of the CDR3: TGTGCCAGCAGTTCCTTGGGCACAGATACGCAGTATTTT. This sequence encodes CASSSLGTDTQYF.

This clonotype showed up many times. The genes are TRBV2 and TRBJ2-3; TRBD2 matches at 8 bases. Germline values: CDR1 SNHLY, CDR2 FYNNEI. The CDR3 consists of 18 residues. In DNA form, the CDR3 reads TGTGCTTCTCAGAGGAGGGCGGGAGGCCTACCCCTCACAGATACGCAGTATTTT. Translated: CASQRRAGGLPLTDTQYF.

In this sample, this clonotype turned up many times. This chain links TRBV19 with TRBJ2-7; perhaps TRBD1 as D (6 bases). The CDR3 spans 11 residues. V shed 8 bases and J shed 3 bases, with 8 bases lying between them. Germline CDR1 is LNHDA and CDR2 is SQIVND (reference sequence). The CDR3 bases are TGTGCCAGTGGGGACAACTACGAGCAGTACTTC. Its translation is CASGDNYEQYF.

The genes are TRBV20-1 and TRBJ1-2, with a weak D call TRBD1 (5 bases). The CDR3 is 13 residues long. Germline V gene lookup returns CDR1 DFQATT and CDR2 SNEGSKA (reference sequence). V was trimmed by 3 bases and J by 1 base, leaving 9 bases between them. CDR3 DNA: TGCAGTGCTAGGACAGACTTTAACTATGGCTACACCTTC. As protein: CSARTDFNYGYTF.

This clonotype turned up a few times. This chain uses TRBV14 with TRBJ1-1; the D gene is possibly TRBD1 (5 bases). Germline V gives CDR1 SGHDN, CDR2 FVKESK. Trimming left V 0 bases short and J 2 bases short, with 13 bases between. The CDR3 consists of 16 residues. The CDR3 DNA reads TGTGCCAGCAGCCAAGAATGGGGCAGGGCCAACACTGAAGCTTTCTTT. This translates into CASSQEWGRANTEAFF.

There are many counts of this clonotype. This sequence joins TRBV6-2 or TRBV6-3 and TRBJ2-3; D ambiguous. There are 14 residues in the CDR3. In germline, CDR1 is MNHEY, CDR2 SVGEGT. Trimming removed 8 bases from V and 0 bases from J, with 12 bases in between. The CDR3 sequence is CASYRTASTDTQYF. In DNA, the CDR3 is TGTGCCAGCTATCGGACGGCTAGCACAGATACGCAGTATTTT.

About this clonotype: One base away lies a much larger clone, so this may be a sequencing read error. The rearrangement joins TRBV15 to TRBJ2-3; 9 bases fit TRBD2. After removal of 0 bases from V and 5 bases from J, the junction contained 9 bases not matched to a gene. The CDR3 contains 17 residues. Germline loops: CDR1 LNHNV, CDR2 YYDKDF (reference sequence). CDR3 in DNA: TGTGCCACCAGCAGAGATCGGCCAGCGGGGGGCATAGATACGCAGTATTTT. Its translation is CATSRDRPAGGIDTQYF. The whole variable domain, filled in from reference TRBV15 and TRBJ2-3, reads DAMVIQNPRYQVTQFGKPVTLSCSQTLNHNVMYWYQQKSSQAPKLLFHYYDKDFNNEADTPDNFQSRRPNTSFCFLDIRSPGLGDTAMYLCATSRDRPAGGIDTQYFGPGTRLTVL.

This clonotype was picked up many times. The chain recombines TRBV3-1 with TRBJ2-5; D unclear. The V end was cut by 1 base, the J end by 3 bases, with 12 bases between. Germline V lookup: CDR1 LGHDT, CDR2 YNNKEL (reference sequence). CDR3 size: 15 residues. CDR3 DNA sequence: TGTGCCAGCAGCCAAGGGTTTGGCGGAGAAGAGACCCAGTACTTC. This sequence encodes CASSQGFGGEETQYF.

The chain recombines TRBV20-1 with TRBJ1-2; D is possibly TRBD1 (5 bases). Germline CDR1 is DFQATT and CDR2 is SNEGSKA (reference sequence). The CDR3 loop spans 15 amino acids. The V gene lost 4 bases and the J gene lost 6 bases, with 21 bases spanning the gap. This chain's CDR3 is CSAMTAAPMRHGYTF. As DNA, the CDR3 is TGCAGTGCTATGACAGCGGCCCCCATGCGTCATGGCTACACCTTC.

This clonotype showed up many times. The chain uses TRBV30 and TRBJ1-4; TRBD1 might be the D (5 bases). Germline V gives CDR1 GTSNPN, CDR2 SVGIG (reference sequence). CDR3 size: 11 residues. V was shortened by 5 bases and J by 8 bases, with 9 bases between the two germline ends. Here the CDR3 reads CAWGTAEKLFF. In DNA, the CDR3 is TGTGCCTGGGGGACGGCGGAAAAACTGTTTTTT.

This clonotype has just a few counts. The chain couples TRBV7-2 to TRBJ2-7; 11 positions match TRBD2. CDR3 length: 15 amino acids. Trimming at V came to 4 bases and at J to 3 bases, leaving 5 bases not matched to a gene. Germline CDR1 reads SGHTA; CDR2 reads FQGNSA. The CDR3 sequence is CASSSISGGDYEQYF. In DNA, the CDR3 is TGTGCCAGCAGCTCGATTAGCGGGGGGGACTACGAGCAGTACTTC.

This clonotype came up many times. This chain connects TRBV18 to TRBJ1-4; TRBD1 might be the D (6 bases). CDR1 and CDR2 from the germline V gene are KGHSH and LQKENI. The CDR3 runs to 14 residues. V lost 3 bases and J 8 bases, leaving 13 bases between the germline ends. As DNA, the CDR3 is TGTGCCAGCTCACCGAGGGGGGCAGAGGAAAAACTGTTTTTT. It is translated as CASSPRGAEEKLFF. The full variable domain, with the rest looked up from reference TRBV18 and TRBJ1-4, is NAGVMQNPRHLVRRRGQEARLRCSPMKGHSHVYWYRQLPEEGLKFMVYLQKENIIDESGMPKERFSAEFPKEGPSILRIQQVVRGDSAAYFCASSPRGAEEKLFFGSGTQLSVL.

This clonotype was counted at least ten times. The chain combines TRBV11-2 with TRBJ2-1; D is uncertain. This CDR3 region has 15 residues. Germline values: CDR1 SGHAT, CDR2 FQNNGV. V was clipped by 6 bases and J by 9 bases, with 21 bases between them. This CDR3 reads CASRSPGRSPSEQFF. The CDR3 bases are TGTGCCAGCAGGAGCCCCGGACGGTCCCCTAGTGAGCAGTTCTTC.

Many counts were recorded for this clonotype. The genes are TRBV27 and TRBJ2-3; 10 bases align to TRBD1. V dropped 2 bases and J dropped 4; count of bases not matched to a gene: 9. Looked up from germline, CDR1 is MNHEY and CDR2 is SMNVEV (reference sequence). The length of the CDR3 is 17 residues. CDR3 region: CASSLPPGQGPSDTQYF. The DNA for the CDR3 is TGTGCCAGCAGTTTACCCCCGGGACAGGGGCCTTCAGATACGCAGTATTTT.

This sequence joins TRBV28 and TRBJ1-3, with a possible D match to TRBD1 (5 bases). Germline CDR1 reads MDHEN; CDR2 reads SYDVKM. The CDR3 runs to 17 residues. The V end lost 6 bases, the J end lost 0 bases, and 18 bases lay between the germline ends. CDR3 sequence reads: CASRGSRGEGSGNTIYF. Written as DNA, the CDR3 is TGTGCCAGCAGGGGGTCGAGGGGTGAGGGCTCTGGAAACACCATATATTTT.

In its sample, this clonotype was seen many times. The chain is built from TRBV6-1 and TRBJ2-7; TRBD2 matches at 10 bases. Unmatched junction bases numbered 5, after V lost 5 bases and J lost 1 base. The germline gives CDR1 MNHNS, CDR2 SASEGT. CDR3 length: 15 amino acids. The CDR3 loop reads CASSPAGGGSYEQYF. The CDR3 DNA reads TGTGCCAGCAGTCCAGCGGGAGGGGGTTCCTACGAGCAGTACTTC.